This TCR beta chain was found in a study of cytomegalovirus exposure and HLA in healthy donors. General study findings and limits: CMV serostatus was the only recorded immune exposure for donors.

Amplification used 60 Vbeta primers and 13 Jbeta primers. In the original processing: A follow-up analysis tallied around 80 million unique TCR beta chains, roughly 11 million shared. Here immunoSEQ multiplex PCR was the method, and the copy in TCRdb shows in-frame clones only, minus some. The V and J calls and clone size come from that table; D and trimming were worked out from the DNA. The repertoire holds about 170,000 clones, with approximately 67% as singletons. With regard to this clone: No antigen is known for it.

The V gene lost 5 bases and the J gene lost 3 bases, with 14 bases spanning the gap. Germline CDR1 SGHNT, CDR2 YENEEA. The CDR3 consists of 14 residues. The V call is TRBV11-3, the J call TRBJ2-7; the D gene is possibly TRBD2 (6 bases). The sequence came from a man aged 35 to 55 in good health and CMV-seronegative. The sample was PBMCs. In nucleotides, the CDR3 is TGTGCCAGCAGCCCAGCGGGTTTGTTCTACGAGCAGTACTTC. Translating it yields CASSPAGLFYEQYF.